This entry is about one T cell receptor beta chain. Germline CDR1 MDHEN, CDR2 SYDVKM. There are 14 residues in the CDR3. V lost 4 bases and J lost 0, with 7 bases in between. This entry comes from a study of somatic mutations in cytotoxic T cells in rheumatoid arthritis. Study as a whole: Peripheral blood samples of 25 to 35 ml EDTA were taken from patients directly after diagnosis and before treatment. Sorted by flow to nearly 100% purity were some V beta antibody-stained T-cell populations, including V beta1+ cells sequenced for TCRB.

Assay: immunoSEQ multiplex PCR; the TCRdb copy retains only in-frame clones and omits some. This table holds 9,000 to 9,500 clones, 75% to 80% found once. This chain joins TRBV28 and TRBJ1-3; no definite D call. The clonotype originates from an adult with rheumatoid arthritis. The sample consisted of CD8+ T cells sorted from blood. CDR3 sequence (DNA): TGTGCCAGCAGTTCATACAGCTCTGGAAACACCATATATTTT. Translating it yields CASSSYSSGNTIYF.